The 16 T cell receptor beta chains presented below share a single source sample, sequenced in a study of response to subunit inactivated influenza vaccine. TCRdb used MiXCR to reprocess the RT-PCR reads, holding one entry per CDR3 protein. The table includes about 800,000 distinct CDR3 sequences, less than 25% detected once. Sequenced here: PBMCs from blood, sampled around 5 days after vaccination. The receptors shown here come from a man aged 45-65 years who received an inactivated influenza vaccine.

This clonotype was detected a few times. This chain connects TRBV11-2 to TRBJ2-1; D is perhaps TRBD1 (6 bases). Germline assignment: CDR1 SGHAT and CDR2 FQNNGV. The CDR3 is 14 amino acids. Between the trimmed V and J ends, which lost 5 bases and 5 bases, there was a span of 13 bases. The CDR3 here is CASSLPRTDNEQFF. CDR3 nucleotides: TGTGCCAGCAGCCTACCGCGGACAGACAATGAGCAGTTCTTC. Supplemented by reference TRBV11-2 and TRBJ2-1, the full variable domain reads EAGVAQSPRYKIIEKRQSVAFWCNPISGHATLYWYQQILGQGPKLLIQFQNNGVVDDSQLPKDRFSAERLKGVDSTLKIQPAKLEDSAVYLCASSLPRTDNEQFFGPGTRLTVL.

This rearrangement joins TRBV29-1 to TRBJ1-1; 7 positions agree with TRBD1. CDR3 length: 12 residues. V lost 7 bases and J lost 5; bases outside the gene matches: 7. From germline, CDR1 is SQVTM and CDR2 ANQGSEA. The CDR3 DNA follows: TGCAGCGCCCGACAGGGAGGTACTGAAGCTTTCTTT. It encodes CSARQGGTEAFF.

This clonotype was counted only a few times. The rearrangement joins TRBV29-1 to TRBJ2-7, with TRBD2 as a possible D gene (6 bases). V was pared by 5 bases and J by 7 bases, with 12 bases between. The CDR3 spans 11 residues. Germline V lookup: CDR1 SQVTM, CDR2 ANQGSEA. The CDR3 sequence: CSVWGSGEQYF. Written as DNA, the CDR3 is TGCAGCGTTTGGGGGAGCGGGGAGCAGTACTTC.

The J gene is TRBJ2-5, the V gene TRBV7-2, with D perhaps TRBD2 (5 bases). Germline CDR1 and CDR2: SGHTA and FQGNSA. The length of the CDR3 is 14 residues. Trimming removed 5 bases from V and 2 bases from J, with 12 bases in between. CDR3 in amino acids: CASSLLDFQETQYF. The CDR3 DNA is TGTGCCAGCAGCCTACTAGATTTTCAAGAGACCCAGTACTTC.

This chain uses TRBV20-1 with TRBJ1-1; D not resolved. V was pared by 6 bases and J by 7 bases, with 12 bases between. Germline V gives CDR1 DFQATT, CDR2 SNEGSKA (reference sequence). CDR3 length equals 11 residues. CDR3 nucleotides: TGCAGTGCCAAGTGGGGAATTGAAGCTTTCTTT. Translation: CSAKWGIEAFF.

This clonotype was found a few times. V gene TRBV9 combines with J gene TRBJ2-4; no clear D gene. Germline assignment: CDR1 SGDLS and CDR2 YYNGEE. V was cut by 0 bases and J by 1 base, with 11 bases left in between. The CDR3 covers 16 residues. The DNA for the CDR3 is TGTGCCAGCAGCGTAGAGCCCATTGCGGCCAAAAACATTCAGTACTTC. This codes for CASSVEPIAAKNIQYF. Supplemented by reference TRBV9 and TRBJ2-4, the full variable domain reads DSGVTQTPKHLITATGQRVTLRCSPRSGDLSVYWYQQSLDQGLQFLIQYYNGEERAKGNILERFSAQQFPDLHSELNLSSLELGDSALYFCASSVEPIAAKNIQYFGAGTRLSVL.

The chain links TRBV9 to TRBJ2-1, with a possible D match to TRBD2 (6 bases). The CDR3 is 18 amino acids. Germline values: CDR1 SGDLS, CDR2 YYNGEE. With 4 bases removed from V and 0 bases from J, the gap between germline ends came to 20 bases. CDR3 region: CASSPTPQLAGSYNEQFF. The CDR3 DNA follows: TGTGCCAGCAGCCCTACCCCCCAACTAGCCGGCTCCTACAATGAGCAGTTCTTC.

The rearrangement joins TRBV7-9 to TRBJ2-1; 8 nucleotides align to TRBD2. The CDR3 loop spans 16 amino acids. The V and J ends lost 1 base and 5 bases, in that order; junction bases with no gene match: 7. The V gene's germline CDR1 is SEHNR and CDR2 FQNEAQ (reference sequence). Here the CDR3 DNA reads TGTGCCAGCAGCTTAGTTGTCGGGAGGGCTCACAATGAGCAGTTCTTC. Its translation is CASSLVVGRAHNEQFF.

The chain employs TRBV10-2 and TRBJ2-7, with D unresolved. Per the germline V gene, CDR1 is WSHSY and CDR2 is SAAADI. The CDR3 totals 13 residues. V was pared by 7 bases and J by 0 bases, with 10 bases between. CDR3 loop: CASIDSFSYEQYF. DNA for the CDR3: TGCGCCAGCATTGATAGTTTCTCCTACGAGCAGTACTTC.

The V gene is TRBV4-3, the J gene TRBJ1-2; D unclear. Looked up from germline, CDR1 is LGHNA and CDR2 is YSLEER. The CDR3 extends over 12 amino acids. The V end lost 3 bases, the J end lost 7 bases, and 9 bases lay between the germline ends. The CDR3 reads CASSQADVGYTF. CDR3 DNA: TGCGCCAGCAGCCAGGCCGATGTTGGCTACACCTTC.

This clonotype showed up just a few times. The CDR3 nucleotides are TGTGCCAGCAGCTTAGCAGCGGGGGTCTACAATGAGCAGTTCTTC. Its translation is CASSLAAGVYNEQFF. J is TRBJ2-1 and V is TRBV7-2; 8 nucleotides line up with TRBD2. Germline CDR1 and CDR2: SGHTA and FQGNSA. The CDR3 covers 15 residues. J was trimmed by 3 bases and V by 0 bases; bases with no gene match: 1.

This clonotype came up a few times. The chain employs TRBV10-2 and TRBJ2-5, with D possibly being TRBD2 (7 bases). The CDR3 runs 15 residues. V gave up 3 bases and J gave up 4 bases, with 15 bases separating them. Germline V gene data show CDR1 as WSHSY and CDR2 as SAAADI. The CDR3 here is CASSDPGGLGETQYF. The CDR3 DNA sequence: TGCGCCAGCAGTGATCCGGGGGGCTTGGGAGAGACCCAGTACTTC.

This clonotype was recorded a few times. V is TRBV10-3 and J is TRBJ2-7, with TRBD1 identical over 9 bases. The CDR3 has 14 residues. Looked up from germline, CDR1 is ENHRY and CDR2 is SYGVKD. V lost 6 bases and J lost 3; bases outside the gene matches: 6. CDR3 region: CAIRGQGRSYEQYF. The CDR3 DNA reads as TGTGCCATCAGGGGACAGGGAAGGAGCTACGAGCAGTACTTC.

V and J are TRBV5-1 and TRBJ2-7; tentatively, D is TRBD2 (5 bases). Germline CDR1 is SGHRS and CDR2 is YFSETQ. V was clipped by 4 bases and J by 2 bases, with 10 bases between them. This CDR3 spans 13 amino acids. For the CDR3, the DNA is TGCGCCAGCAGCGCGGGCCCGGCCTACGAGCAGTACTTC. Translated: CASSAGPAYEQYF.

This clonotype was detected a few times. This chain links TRBV5-1 with TRBJ2-7; D possibly corresponds to TRBD2 (7 bases). The CDR3 sequence is 15 residues long. Deletions cut 4 bases from V and 4 bases from J, with 18 bases between. CDR1 and CDR2 from the germline V gene are SGHRS and YFSETQ. DNA for the CDR3: TGCGCCAGCAGCAGGGGGGGCCAGCCGGTTTACGAGCAGTACTTC. The encoded protein is CASSRGGQPVYEQYF.

The rearrangement links TRBV12-3 or TRBV12-4 to TRBJ2-3, with 11 nucleotides matching TRBD1. The CDR3 covers 17 residues. V gave up 6 bases and J gave up 0 bases; unmatched junction bases: 8. CDR3 DNA: TGTGCCAGCAGCCCCGGACAGGGGGCCTACAGCACAGATACGCAGTATTTT. Encoded protein: CASSPGQGAYSTDTQYF.